The T cell receptor (beta chain) under discussion was sequenced for a study of metastatic and nonmetastatic thyroid tumors (dated by TCRdb to the early 2020s). Regarding the complete study: Repertoires were compared across peripheral blood and tumor or nodule tissue samples from malignant and benign thyroid patients. What the work shows at the level of the full study, not this receptor alone: In both blood and tumor samples, TCR beta diversity was reported to be significantly higher in malignant tumors than in benign nodules.

Receptors were amplified or captured by PCR. TCRdb shows the sequencer as Illumina HiSeq 4000. High-throughput sequencing was used to profile the TCR beta-chain CDR3 region of every patient. Turning to the authors' computational methods: CDR3 differences across clinicopathological groups were used to build a classifier for discriminating distant-metastatic papillary thyroid cancer patients. To measure repertoire diversity the researchers used the Shannon index, while the Morisita-Horn index served to gauge how similar the tumor and blood repertoires were. TCRdb applied fastp at Q25 and MiXCR to the public reads, then kept only in-frame beta chains. The V and J calls and clone size come from TCRdb's table, not from the authors' own analysis. The sample yields 12,000 to 15,000 clones; 25% to 35% were counted once. The ten most abundant clones make up around 3.7% of the sample. The CDR3, from cysteine to phenylalanine, totals 14 residues. Here the CDR3 DNA is all that survives: 42 bases in frame from base 1. CDR1 and CDR2 are drawn from the germline V gene: MNHNS, SASEGT. At the junction V is shortened by 6 bases and J by 5 bases; bases outside the gene matches: 7.

No treatment had been received by any patient before thyroid surgery. Patient clinical samples collected from about 2012 to 2018 were retrospectively analysed using T-cell receptor beta sequencing. This clone was counted between two and nine times. What this receptor recognizes is not known. There are no base qualities to consult, and no much larger clone falls within one base. The specimen sequenced was blood. The chain is made from TRBV6-1 and TRBJ2-1; the central 7 bases match TRBD2. The TCR sequence derives from a female donor with papillary thyroid cancer or a benign thyroid nodule (not recorded which). Some clones in this sample may be carry-over from other donors' samples. The CDR3 in this case is CASSKYGTNNEQFF. The sequenced DNA: TGTGCCAGCAGCAAGTACGGGACTAACAATGAGCAGTTCTTC.